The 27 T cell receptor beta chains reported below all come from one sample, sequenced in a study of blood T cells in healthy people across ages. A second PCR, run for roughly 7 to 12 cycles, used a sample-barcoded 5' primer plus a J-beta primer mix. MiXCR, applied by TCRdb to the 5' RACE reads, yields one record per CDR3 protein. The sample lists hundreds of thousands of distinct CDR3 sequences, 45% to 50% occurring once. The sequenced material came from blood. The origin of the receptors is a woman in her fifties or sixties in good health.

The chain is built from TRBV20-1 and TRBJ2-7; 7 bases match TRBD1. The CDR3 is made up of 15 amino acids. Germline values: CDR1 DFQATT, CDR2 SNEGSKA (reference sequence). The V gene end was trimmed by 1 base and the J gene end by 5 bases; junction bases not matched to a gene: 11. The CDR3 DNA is TGCAGTGCTAGAGTTCTCAGACAGGGAACCCACGAGCAGTACTTC. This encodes CSARVLRQGTHEQYF.

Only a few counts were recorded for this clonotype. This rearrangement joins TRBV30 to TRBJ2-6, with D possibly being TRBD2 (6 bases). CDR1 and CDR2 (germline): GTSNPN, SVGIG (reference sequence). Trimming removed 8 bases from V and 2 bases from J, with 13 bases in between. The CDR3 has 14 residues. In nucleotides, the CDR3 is TGTGCCATGGGAGGAGGGGCTGGGGCCAACGTCCTGACTTTC. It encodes CAMGGGAGANVLTF.

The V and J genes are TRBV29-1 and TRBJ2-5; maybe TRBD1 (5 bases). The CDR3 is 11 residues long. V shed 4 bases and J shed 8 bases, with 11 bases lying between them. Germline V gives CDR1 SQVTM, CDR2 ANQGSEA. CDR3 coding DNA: TGCAGCGTTGGGGGCGTTGTAACCCAGTACTTC. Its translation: CSVGGVVTQYF.

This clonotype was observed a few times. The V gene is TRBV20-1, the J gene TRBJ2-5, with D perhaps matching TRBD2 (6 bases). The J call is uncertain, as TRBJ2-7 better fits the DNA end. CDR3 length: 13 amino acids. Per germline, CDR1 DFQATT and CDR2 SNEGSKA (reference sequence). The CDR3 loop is CSPARRGGYEQYF. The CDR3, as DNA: TGCAGTCCCGCTAGGAGGGGAGGATACGAGCAGTACTTC.

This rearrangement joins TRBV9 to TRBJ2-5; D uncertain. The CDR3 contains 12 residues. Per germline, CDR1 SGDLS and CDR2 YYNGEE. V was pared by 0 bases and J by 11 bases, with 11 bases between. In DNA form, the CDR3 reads TGTGCCAGCAGCGTAGAAATCGGAGAGCAGTACTTC. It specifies CASSVEIGEQYF.

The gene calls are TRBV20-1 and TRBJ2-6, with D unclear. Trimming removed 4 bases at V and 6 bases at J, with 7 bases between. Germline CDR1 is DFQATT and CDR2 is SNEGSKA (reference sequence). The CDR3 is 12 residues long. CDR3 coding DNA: TGCAGTGCTATAGGACCGGCCAACGTCCTGACTTTC. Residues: CSAIGPANVLTF.

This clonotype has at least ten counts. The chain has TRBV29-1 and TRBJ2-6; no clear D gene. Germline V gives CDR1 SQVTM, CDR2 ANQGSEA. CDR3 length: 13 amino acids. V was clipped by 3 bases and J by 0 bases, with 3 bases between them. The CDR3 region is CSVDASGANVLTF. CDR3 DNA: TGCAGCGTTGATGCCTCTGGGGCCAACGTCCTGACTTTC.

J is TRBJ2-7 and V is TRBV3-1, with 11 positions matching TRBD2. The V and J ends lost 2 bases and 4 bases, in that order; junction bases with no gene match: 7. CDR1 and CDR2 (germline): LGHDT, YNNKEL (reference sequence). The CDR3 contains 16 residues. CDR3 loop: CASSQSSTSGSYEQYF. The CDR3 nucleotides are TGTGCCAGCAGCCAAAGCAGTACTAGCGGGAGTTACGAGCAGTACTTC.

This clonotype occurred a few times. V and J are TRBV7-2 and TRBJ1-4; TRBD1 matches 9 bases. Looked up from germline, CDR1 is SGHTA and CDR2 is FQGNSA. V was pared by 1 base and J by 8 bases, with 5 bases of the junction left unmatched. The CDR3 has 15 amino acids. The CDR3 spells CASSLGDRVGEKLFF. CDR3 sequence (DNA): TGTGCCAGCAGCTTAGGGGACAGGGTGGGCGAAAAACTGTTTTTT. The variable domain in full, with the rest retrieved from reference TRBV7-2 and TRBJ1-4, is GAGVSQSPSNKVTEKGKDVELRCDPISGHTALYWYRQSLGQGLEFLIYFQGNSAPDKSGLPSDRFSAERTGGSVSTLTIQRTQQEDSAVYLCASSLGDRVGEKLFFGSGTQLSVL.

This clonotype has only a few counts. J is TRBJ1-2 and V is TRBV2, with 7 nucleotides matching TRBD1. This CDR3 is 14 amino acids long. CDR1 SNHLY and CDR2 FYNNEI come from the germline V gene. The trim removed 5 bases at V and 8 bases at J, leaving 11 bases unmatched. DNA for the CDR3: TGTGCCAGCAGTACAGGGGAAGCGGTCAGCGGCTACACCTTC. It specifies CASSTGEAVSGYTF.

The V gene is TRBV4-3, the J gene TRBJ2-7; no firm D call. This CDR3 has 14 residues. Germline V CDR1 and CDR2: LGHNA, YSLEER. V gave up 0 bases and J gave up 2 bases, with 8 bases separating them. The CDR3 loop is CASSQDLQTYEQYF. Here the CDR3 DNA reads TGCGCCAGCAGCCAAGATCTCCAGACCTACGAGCAGTACTTC.

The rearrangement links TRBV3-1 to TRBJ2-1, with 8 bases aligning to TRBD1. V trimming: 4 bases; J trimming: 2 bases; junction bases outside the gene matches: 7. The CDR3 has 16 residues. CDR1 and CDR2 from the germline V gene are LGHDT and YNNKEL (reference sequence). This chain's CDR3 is CASSLLPGGAYNEQFF. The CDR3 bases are TGTGCCAGCAGCCTCTTACCAGGGGGCGCCTACAATGAGCAGTTCTTC.

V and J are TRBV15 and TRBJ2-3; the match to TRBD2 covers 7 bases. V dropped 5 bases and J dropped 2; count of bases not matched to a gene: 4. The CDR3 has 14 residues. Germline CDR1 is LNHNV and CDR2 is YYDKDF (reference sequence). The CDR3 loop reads CATSPAGYTDTQYF. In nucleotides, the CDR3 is TGTGCCACCAGCCCAGCGGGGTACACAGATACGCAGTATTTT.

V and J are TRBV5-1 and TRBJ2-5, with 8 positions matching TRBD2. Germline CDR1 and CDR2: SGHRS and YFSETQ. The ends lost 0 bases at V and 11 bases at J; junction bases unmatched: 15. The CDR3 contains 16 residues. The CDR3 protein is CASSLEPGGANNEQYF. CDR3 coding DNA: TGCGCCAGCAGCTTGGAACCGGGAGGGGCAAACAATGAGCAGTACTTC.

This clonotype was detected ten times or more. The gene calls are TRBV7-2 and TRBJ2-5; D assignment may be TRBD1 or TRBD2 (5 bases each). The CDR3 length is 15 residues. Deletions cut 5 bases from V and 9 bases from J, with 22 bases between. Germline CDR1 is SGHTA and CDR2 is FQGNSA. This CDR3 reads CASSPYRDQATSQYF. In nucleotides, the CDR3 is TGTGCCAGCAGCCCGTACCGGGACCAAGCGACGTCCCAGTACTTC.

Here the CDR3 reads CASSSHAINGFDYGYTF. In nucleotides, the CDR3 is TGTGCCAGCAGCTCCCATGCAATAAACGGTTTCGACTATGGCTACACCTTC. V usage is TRBV7-9 and J usage is TRBJ1-2; D gene unclear. Trimming cost V 4 bases and J 3 bases, with 21 bases left between them. The germline V gene has CDR1 SEHNR and CDR2 FQNEAQ (reference sequence). The CDR3 has 17 amino acids. Filled out from reference TRBV7-9 and TRBJ1-2, the complete variable domain reads DTGVSQNPRHKITKRGQNVTFRCDPISEHNRLYWYRQTLGQGPEFLTYFQNEAQLEKSRLLSDRFSAERPKGSFSTLEIQRTEQGDSAMYLCASSSHAINGFDYGYTFGSGTRLTVV.

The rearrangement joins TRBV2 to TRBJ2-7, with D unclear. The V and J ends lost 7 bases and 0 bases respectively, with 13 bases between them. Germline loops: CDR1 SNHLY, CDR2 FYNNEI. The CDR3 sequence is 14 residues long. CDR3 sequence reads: CASTSFAHSYEQYF. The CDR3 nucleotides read TGTGCCAGCACAAGTTTCGCCCACTCCTACGAGCAGTACTTC. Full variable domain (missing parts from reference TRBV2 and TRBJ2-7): EPEVTQTPSHQVTQMGQEVILRCVPISNHLYFYWYRQILGQKVEFLVSFYNNEISEKSEIFDDQFSVERPDGSNFTLKIRSTKLEDSAMYFCASTSFAHSYEQYFGPGTRLTVT.

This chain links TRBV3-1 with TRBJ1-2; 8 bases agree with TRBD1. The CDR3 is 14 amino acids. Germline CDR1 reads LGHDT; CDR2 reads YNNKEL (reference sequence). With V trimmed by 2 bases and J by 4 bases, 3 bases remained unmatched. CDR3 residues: CASSQPGGGYGYTF. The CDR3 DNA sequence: TGTGCCAGCAGCCAACCAGGGGGCGGCTATGGCTACACCTTC.

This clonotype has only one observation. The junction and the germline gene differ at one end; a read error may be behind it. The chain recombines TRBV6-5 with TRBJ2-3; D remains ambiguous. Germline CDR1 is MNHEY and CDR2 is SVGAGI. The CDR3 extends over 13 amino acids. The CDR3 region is CASRRTATDTQYF. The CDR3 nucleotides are TGCGCCAGCAGACGGACGGCCACAGATACGCAGTATTTT.

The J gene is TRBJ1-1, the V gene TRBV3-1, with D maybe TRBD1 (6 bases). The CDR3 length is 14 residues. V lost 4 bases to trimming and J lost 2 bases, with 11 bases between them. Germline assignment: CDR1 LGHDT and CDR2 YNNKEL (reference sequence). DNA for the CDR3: TGTGCCAGCAGCCCCCGGGACATAAACACTGAAGCTTTCTTT. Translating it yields CASSPRDINTEAFF.

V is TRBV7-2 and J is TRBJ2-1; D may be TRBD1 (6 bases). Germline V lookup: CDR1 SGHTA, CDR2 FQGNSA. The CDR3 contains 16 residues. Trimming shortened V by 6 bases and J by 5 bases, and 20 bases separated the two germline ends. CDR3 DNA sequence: TGTGCCAGCAGTCCGTGGGACACCATGTCGCACAATGAGCAGTTCTTC. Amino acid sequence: CASSPWDTMSHNEQFF. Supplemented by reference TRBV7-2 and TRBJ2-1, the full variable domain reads GAGVSQSPSNKVTEKGKDVELRCDPISGHTALYWYRQSLGQGLEFLIYFQGNSAPDKSGLPSDRFSAERTGGSVSTLTIQRTQQEDSAVYLCASSPWDTMSHNEQFFGPGTRLTVL.

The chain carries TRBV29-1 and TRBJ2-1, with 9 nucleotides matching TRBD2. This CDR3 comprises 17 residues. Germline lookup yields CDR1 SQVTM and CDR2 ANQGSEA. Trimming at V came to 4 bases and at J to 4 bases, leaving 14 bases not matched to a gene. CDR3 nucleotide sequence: TGCAGCGTTGTTACTAGCGGGCTACCCTCCTCGTACAATGAGCAGTTCTTC. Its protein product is CSVVTSGLPSSYNEQFF.

The CDR3 bases are TGTGCCAGCAGGCGGGTGGGGGTTAATCATGGCTACACCTTC. The encoded protein is CASRRVGVNHGYTF. V usage is TRBV27 and J usage is TRBJ1-2, with D possibly TRBD1 on 5 matching bases. CDR1 is MNHEY and CDR2 is SMNVEV in the germline V gene (reference sequence). V was clipped by 6 bases and J by 6 bases, with 17 bases between them. The length of the CDR3 is 14 residues.

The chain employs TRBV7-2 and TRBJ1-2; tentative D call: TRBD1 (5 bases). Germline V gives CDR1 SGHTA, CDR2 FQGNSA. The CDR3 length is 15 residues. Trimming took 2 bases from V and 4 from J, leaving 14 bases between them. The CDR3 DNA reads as TGTGCCAGCAGCTTAACGGGGGAGTGGGGCTATGGCTACACCTTC. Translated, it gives CASSLTGEWGYGYTF.

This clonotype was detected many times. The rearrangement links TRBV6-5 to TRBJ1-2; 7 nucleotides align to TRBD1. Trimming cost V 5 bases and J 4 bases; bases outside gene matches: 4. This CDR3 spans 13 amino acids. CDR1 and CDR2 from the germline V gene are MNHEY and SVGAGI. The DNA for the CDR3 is TGTGCCAGCAGTCCGGGGACAGTCTATGGCTACACCTTC. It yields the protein CASSPGTVYGYTF.

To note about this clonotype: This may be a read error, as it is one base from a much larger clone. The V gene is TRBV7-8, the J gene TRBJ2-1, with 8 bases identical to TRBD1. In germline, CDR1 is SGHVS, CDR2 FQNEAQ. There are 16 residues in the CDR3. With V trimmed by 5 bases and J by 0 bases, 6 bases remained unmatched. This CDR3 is CASSAGQASSYNEQFF. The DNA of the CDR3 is TGTGCCAGCAGCGCGGGACAGGCTAGCTCCTACAATGAGCAGTTCTTC.

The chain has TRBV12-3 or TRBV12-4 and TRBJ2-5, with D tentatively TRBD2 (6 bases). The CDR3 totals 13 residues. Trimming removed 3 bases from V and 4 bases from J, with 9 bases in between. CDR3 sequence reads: CASSFGGLETQYF. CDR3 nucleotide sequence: TGTGCCAGCAGTTTTGGAGGGTTAGAGACCCAGTACTTC.